What follows is one TCR beta chain and its context. Its antigen is still unknown. This CDR3 spans 17 amino acids. The data belong to a study of T cells expressing NK-cell markers. Study information: The study sequenced eight donors, seven HCMV-seropositive and one seronegative.

From the 5' RACE reads, TCRdb lists one entry per CDR3 protein and no DNA. This repertoire comprises 150,000 to 180,000 distinct CDR3 sequences; its ten largest clones make up approximately 35%. General study points: Four donors' CD3+CD56-NKG2C+ cells were dominated by the same clonotypes.

The J gene is TRBJ1-4, the V gene TRBV12-3 or TRBV12-4; absent DNA, TCRdb's TRBD1 call cannot be checked. The receptor comes from a woman between 45 and 60 years old in good health. The sequenced sample consisted of blood T cells: a sorted CD56 or NKG2C T cell subset, CD4+ or CD8+ T cells, or bulk PBMC T cells (not recorded which). CDR3 amino acids: CASSHFIPGQHNEKLFF.